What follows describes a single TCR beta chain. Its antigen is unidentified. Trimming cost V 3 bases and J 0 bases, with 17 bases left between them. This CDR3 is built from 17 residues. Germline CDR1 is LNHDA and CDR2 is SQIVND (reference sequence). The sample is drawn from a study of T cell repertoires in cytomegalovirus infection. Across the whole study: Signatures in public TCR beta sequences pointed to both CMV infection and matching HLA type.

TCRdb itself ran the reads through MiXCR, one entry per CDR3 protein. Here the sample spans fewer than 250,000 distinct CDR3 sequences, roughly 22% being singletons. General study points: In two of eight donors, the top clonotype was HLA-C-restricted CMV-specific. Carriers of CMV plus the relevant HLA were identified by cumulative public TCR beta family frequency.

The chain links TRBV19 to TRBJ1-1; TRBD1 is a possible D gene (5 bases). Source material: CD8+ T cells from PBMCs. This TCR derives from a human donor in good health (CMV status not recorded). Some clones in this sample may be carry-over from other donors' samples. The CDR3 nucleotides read TGTGCCAGTAGTATCCCCGGGGCATGGGGGATGAACACTGAAGCTTTCTTT. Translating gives CASSIPGAWGMNTEAFF.